Below are 24 T cell receptor beta chains sequenced from a single sample in a study of CD8+ T cells in alopecia areata. The authors extracted RNA and reverse transcribed it into cDNA as the sequencing template. Measured with immunoSEQ multiplex PCR; TCRdb has only the in-frame clones, and not every one. The sample comprises 150,000 to 200,000 clones, roughly 60% of which are singletons, and about 1.3% rests with the top ten. The treatment was: oral pan-JAK inhibitor, 5-10 mg twice daily. The material was CD4+ T cells sorted from blood, obtained around week 49, from a patient treated with tofacitinib. These receptors originate from a human donor with alopecia areata.

This clone was picked up one time. V is TRBV29-1 and J is TRBJ2-1; no clear D gene. Deletions cut 3 bases from V and 5 bases from J, with 11 bases between. Germline CDR1 is SQVTM and CDR2 is ANQGSEA. The CDR3 consists of 13 residues. CDR3: CSVDSNWDNEQFF. CDR3 DNA sequence: TGCAGCGTTGACTCGAACTGGGACAATGAGCAGTTCTTC.

This clone appeared a single time. The V call is TRBV15, the J call TRBJ1-1, with 9 bases that match TRBD1. The length of the CDR3 is 15 residues. The ends lost 3 bases at V and 5 bases at J; junction bases unmatched: 7. The germline CDR1 and CDR2 sequences are LNHNV and YYDKDF (reference sequence). CDR3 sequence reads: CATSSLGQGNTEAFF. In nucleotides, the CDR3 is TGTGCCACCAGCAGCCTAGGACAGGGGAATACTGAAGCTTTCTTT.

V gene TRBV29-1 combines with J gene TRBJ2-5; the match to TRBD1 covers 12 bases. Looked up from germline, CDR1 is SQVTM and CDR2 is ANQGSEA. V trimming: 6 bases; J trimming: 4 bases; junction bases outside the gene matches: 9. The CDR3 is 15 amino acids. The CDR3 loop reads CSVEGQGAASETQYF. Here the CDR3 DNA reads TGCAGCGTAGAGGGACAGGGGGCGGCTTCAGAGACCCAGTACTTC.

The chain joins TRBV20-1 to TRBJ2-2; perhaps TRBD2 as D (5 bases). Germline loops: CDR1 DFQATT, CDR2 SNEGSKA (reference sequence). V lost 5 bases to trimming and J lost 7 bases, with 8 bases between them. The CDR3 totals 11 residues. CDR3 bases: TGCAGTGCTTGGACTTACGGGGAGCTGTTTTTT. Protein sequence: CSAWTYGELFF.

CDR3 in amino acids: CSVEGTYYGYTF. The CDR3 DNA is TGCAGCGTCGAGGGGACATACTATGGCTACACCTTC. The V call is TRBV29-1, the J call TRBJ1-2, with D perhaps TRBD1 (6 bases). This CDR3 is 12 amino acids long. Trimming took 6 bases from V and 3 from J, leaving 11 bases between them. Per germline, CDR1 SQVTM and CDR2 ANQGSEA.

The chain joins TRBV27 to TRBJ2-3; D possibly corresponds to TRBD1 (5 bases). V was trimmed by 4 bases and J by 7 bases, leaving 12 bases between them. Germline CDR1 is MNHEY and CDR2 is SMNVEV (reference sequence). The CDR3 extends over 13 amino acids. The CDR3: CASSYGALNTQYF. The CDR3 DNA follows: TGTGCCAGCAGTTATGGGGCCCTAAATACGCAGTATTTT.

This chain joins TRBV11-3 and TRBJ2-1; D is undetermined. CDR3 length equals 16 residues. V was shortened by 6 bases and J by 2 bases, with 17 bases between the two germline ends. Germline lookup yields CDR1 SGHNT and CDR2 YENEEA. For the CDR3, the DNA is TGTGCCAGCAGTCCTAACAGCTACCTAACCTACAATGAGCAGTTCTTC. Encoded protein: CASSPNSYLTYNEQFF.

The rearrangement uses TRBV29-1 and TRBJ2-4; D is unresolved. The germline V and J ends were trimmed by 5 bases and 0 bases, with 8 bases remaining between them. The CDR3 runs to 13 residues. Germline-derived CDR1 and CDR2 are SQVTM and ANQGSEA. CDR3 sequence reads: CSVPELAKNIQYF. CDR3 nucleotide sequence: TGCAGCGTTCCAGAACTAGCCAAAAACATTCAGTACTTC.

The CDR3 DNA reads TGCAGCGCCGTCGACGGAGACGGTGAGCAGTTCTTC. It specifies CSAVDGDGEQFF. The genes are TRBV29-1 and TRBJ2-1, with no clear D. The germline CDR1 and CDR2 sequences are SQVTM and ANQGSEA. V lost 7 bases, J lost 9 bases, and 16 bases lay in between. The CDR3 has 12 amino acids.

The V call is TRBV5-1, the J call TRBJ2-1; 9 bases are shared with TRBD1. Germline V CDR1 and CDR2: SGHRS, YFSETQ. V lost 6 bases, J lost 5 bases, and 9 bases stayed unmatched. This CDR3 has 15 residues. CDR3 sequence reads: CASTHGDRDNNEQFF. CDR3 nucleotides: TGCGCCAGCACTCACGGGGACAGGGACAACAATGAGCAGTTCTTC.

This rearrangement joins TRBV30 to TRBJ2-2; possible D gene TRBD2, 6 bases. Germline lookup yields CDR1 GTSNPN and CDR2 SVGIG (reference sequence). The V end was cut by 1 base, the J end by 3 bases, with 15 bases between. This CDR3 is built from 16 residues. The CDR3 region is CAWSGGVRRDTGELFF. In nucleotides, the CDR3 is TGTGCCTGGAGTGGTGGGGTTAGGAGGGACACCGGGGAGCTGTTTTTT.

The chain carries TRBV27 and TRBJ2-3; tentative D call: TRBD1 (5 bases). The CDR3 runs 13 residues. The ends were cut back, 4 bases at V and 4 bases at J, with 9 bases in the middle. Looked up from germline, CDR1 is MNHEY and CDR2 is SMNVEV (reference sequence). CDR3 sequence (DNA): TGTGCCAGCAGTTCCGACAGAGCAGATACGCAGTATTTT. Its translation is CASSSDRADTQYF.

V is TRBV29-1 and J is TRBJ2-2; 9 positions match TRBD1. V trimming: 7 bases; J trimming: 4 bases; junction bases outside the gene matches: 10. The CDR3 has 15 amino acids. Germline CDR1 SQVTM, CDR2 ANQGSEA. CDR3 in DNA: TGCAGCGCGGCGAGGGACAGGGCGGGCACCGGGGAGCTGTTTTTT. Translating gives CSAARDRAGTGELFF.

V usage is TRBV9 and J usage is TRBJ1-1; no definite D call. The V gene's germline CDR1 is SGDLS and CDR2 YYNGEE. The V end was cut by 4 bases, the J end by 3 bases, with 10 bases between. There are 13 residues in the CDR3. CDR3 sequence reads: CASSPDWDTEAFF. CDR3 bases: TGTGCCAGCAGCCCGGACTGGGACACTGAAGCTTTCTTT.

This chain uses TRBV11-3 with TRBJ2-1; D uncertain. Trimming removed 5 bases from V and 6 bases from J, with 17 bases in between. In germline, CDR1 is SGHNT, CDR2 YENEEA. This CDR3 has 15 amino acids. CDR3: CASSQPSDPGNEQFF. The DNA of the CDR3 is TGTGCCAGCAGCCAACCCTCGGACCCGGGCAATGAGCAGTTCTTC.

This clone has more than one count but fewer than ten. The chain carries TRBV27 and TRBJ1-6, with D possibly TRBD1 on 5 matching bases. The V and J ends lost 5 bases and 5 bases respectively, with 13 bases between them. CDR3 length: 15 amino acids. Per the germline V gene, CDR1 is MNHEY and CDR2 is SMNVEV (reference sequence). For the CDR3, the DNA is TGTGCCAGCAGTCAGACAGCCCCAAATAATTCACCCCTCCACTTT. Protein: CASSQTAPNNSPLHF.

This chain links TRBV5-1 with TRBJ2-7, with no clear D. This CDR3 contains 17 residues. Germline V lookup: CDR1 SGHRS, CDR2 YFSETQ. Trimming removed 0 bases at V and 9 bases at J, with 25 bases between. The CDR3 loop reads CASSLGERLQAPSVQYF. CDR3 nucleotides: TGCGCCAGCAGCTTGGGTGAACGGCTGCAGGCTCCTAGTGTGCAGTACTTC.

The gene calls are TRBV29-1 and TRBJ1-1; the match to TRBD1 covers 11 bases. With V trimmed by 6 bases and J by 4 bases, 4 bases remained unmatched. Germline loops: CDR1 SQVTM, CDR2 ANQGSEA. CDR3 size: 13 residues. CDR3 coding DNA: TGCAGCGTAGGACAGGGGGCGAGCACTGAAGCTTTCTTT. This encodes CSVGQGASTEAFF.

V is TRBV7-2 and J is TRBJ2-2, with TRBD1 identical over 7 bases. The length of the CDR3 is 15 residues. Losses at the gene ends were 5 bases for V and 8 bases for J; bases not matched to a gene: 11. Germline assignment: CDR1 SGHTA and CDR2 FQGNSA. The CDR3 sequence: CASSSEPGGAGELFF. DNA of the CDR3: TGTGCCAGCAGCAGCGAGCCAGGGGGAGCGGGGGAGCTGTTTTTT.

V and J are TRBV18 and TRBJ2-5, with 8 nucleotides matching TRBD1. The CDR3 length is 15 residues. Germline loops: CDR1 KGHSH, CDR2 LQKENI. Trimming removed 3 bases from V and 4 bases from J; junction bases left unmatched: 7. This CDR3 reads CASSPLGQGRETQYF. CDR3 DNA: TGTGCCAGCTCACCGTTAGGACAGGGCCGAGAGACCCAGTACTTC.

V is TRBV2 and J is TRBJ2-3; TRBD1 matches at 7 bases. Germline V gene sequence: CDR1 SNHLY, CDR2 FYNNEI. The CDR3 is 14 amino acids. The V and J ends lost 6 bases and 0 bases, in that order; junction bases with no gene match: 3. The DNA of the CDR3 is TGTGCCAGCAGGCCGGGACAGAGCACAGATACGCAGTATTTT. Its translation is CASRPGQSTDTQYF. The entire variable domain, with the rest obtained from reference TRBV2 and TRBJ2-3, is as follows: EPEVTQTPSHQVTQMGQEVILRCVPISNHLYFYWYRQILGQKVEFLVSFYNNEISEKSEIFDDQFSVERPDGSNFTLKIRSTKLEDSAMYFCASRPGQSTDTQYFGPGTRLTVL.

This clone was observed a few times. The V gene is TRBV5-1, the J gene TRBJ2-1, with 9 bases fitting TRBD1. V lost 0 bases to trimming and J lost 8 bases; unmatched junction nucleotides: 3. This CDR3 contains 14 residues. From germline, CDR1 is SGHRS and CDR2 YFSETQ. Here the CDR3 DNA reads TGCGCCAGCAGCTTGGCCACAGGGGGCTATGAGCAGTTCTTC. Its protein is CASSLATGGYEQFF. Filled out from reference TRBV5-1 and TRBJ2-1, the complete variable domain reads KAGVTQTPRYLIKTRGQQVTLSCSPISGHRSVSWYQQTPGQGLQFLFEYFSETQRNKGNFPGRFSGRQFSNSRSEMNVSTLELGDSALYLCASSLATGGYEQFFGPGTRLTVL.

The gene calls are TRBV4-3 and TRBJ2-5; D assignment may be TRBD1 or TRBD2 (5 bases each). Germline V lookup: CDR1 LGHNA, CDR2 YSLEER. This CDR3 spans 15 amino acids. Trimming left V 3 bases short and J 4 bases short, with 15 bases between. The CDR3 coding sequence is TGCGCCAGCAGCCACGCAGGGACGGCGGGAGAGACCCAGTACTTC. This translates into CASSHAGTAGETQYF.

The CDR3 region is CASSRDHYNEQFF. The CDR3 coding sequence is TGTGCCAGCAGCAGGGACCACTACAATGAGCAGTTCTTC. The rearrangement uses TRBV9 and TRBJ2-1; the D call may be TRBD1 or TRBD2 (5 bases each). CDR1 SGDLS and CDR2 YYNGEE come from the germline V gene. There are 13 residues in the CDR3. The V gene lost 4 bases and the J gene lost 3 bases, with 8 bases spanning the gap.